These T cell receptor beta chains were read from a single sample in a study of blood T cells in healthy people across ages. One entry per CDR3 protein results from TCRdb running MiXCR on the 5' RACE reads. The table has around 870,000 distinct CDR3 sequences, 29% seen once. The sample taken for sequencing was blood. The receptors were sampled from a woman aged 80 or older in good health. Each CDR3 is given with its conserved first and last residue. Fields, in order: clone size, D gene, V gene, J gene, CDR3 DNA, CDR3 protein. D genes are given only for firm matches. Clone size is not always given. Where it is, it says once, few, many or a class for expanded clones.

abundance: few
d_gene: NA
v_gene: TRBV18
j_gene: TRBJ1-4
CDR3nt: TGTGCCAGCTCACCAGAAATAGAAGAAAAACTGTTTTTT
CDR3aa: CASSPEIEEKLFF

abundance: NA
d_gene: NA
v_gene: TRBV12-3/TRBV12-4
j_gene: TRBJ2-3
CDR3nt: TGTGCCAGCAGTAGAGTGAGAACAGATGTGCAATATTTT
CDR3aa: CASSRVRTDVQYF

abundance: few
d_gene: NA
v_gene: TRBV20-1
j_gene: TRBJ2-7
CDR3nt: TGCAGTGCTAGATCGCGGGCTTCCTACAATGAGCAGTACTTC
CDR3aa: CSARSRASYNEQYF

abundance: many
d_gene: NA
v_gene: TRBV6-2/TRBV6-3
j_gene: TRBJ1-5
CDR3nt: TGTGCCACCCGGGGGGGTAGCAATCAGCCCCAGCATTTT
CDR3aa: CATRGGSNQPQHF

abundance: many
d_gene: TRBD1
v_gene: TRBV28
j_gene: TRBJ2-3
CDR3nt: TGTGCCAGCAGTCGGCGCACAGGGGGTCCCGCGCAGTATTTT
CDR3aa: CASSRRTGGPAQYF

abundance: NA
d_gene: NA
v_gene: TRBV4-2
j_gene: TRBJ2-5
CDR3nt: TGTGCCAGCAGCCAGGGCGGGACCGCGGAGACCCAGTACTTC
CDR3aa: CASSQGGTAETQYF

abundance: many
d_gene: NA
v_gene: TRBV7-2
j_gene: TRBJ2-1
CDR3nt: TGTGCCAGCAGCCTGAGGCCAGCTTCCTACAATGAGCAGTTCTTC
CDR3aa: CASSLRPASYNEQFF

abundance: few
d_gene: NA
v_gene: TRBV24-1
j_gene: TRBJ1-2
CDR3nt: TGTGCCACCAGTGATTCTAGGTCCCACTATGGCTACACCTTC
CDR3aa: CATSDSRSHYGYTF

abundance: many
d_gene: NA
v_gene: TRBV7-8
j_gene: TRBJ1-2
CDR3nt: TGTGCCAGCAGCTTTCGGACCCGAAAAGATAACTATGGCTACACCTTC
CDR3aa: CASSFRTRKDNYGYTF

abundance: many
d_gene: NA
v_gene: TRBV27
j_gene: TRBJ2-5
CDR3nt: TGTGCCAGCGCCCCGGCAGAGTGGCAAGGGACCCAGTACTTC
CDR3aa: CASAPAEWQGTQYF

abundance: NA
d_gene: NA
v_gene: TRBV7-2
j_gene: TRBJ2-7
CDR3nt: TGTGCCTGCAGCCCTCAAGCCGCCTCCTACAATGAGCAGTACTTC
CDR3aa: CACSPQAASYNEQYF

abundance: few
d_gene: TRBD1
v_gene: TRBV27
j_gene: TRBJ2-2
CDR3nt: TGTGCCAGCAGCAGGGACAGGATGAGAAGGAACACCGGGGAGCTGTTTTTT
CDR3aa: CASSRDRMRRNTGELFF

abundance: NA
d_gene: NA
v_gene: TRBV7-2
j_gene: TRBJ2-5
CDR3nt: TGTGCCAGCAGCTTTTCCGGGACGACCGGGGAGACCCAGTACTTC
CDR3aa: CASSFSGTTGETQYF

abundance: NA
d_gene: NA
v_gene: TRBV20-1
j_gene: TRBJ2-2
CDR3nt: TGCAGTGCTCCGACTGCGAGGGAGCTGTTTTTT
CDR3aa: CSAPTARELFF

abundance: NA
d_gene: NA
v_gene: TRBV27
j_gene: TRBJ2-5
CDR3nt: TGTGCCAGCAGGTCCCTAAGGGGGAACAGAGAGACCCAGTACTTC
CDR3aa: CASRSLRGNRETQYF

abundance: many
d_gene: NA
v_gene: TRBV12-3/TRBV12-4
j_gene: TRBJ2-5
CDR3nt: TGTGCCAGCAGTTTTACGAAAGAGACCCAGTACTTC
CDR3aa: CASSFTKETQYF

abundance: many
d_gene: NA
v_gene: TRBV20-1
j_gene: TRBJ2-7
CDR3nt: TGCAGTGCTAGTGGTGGGGGCGCGTTCAGGGGCGAGCAGTACTTC
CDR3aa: CSASGGGAFRGEQYF

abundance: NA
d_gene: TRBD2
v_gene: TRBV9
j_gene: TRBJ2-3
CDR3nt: TGTGCCAGCAGCGTAGCTGGCGGGGGTAACACAGATACGCAGTATTTT
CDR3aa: CASSVAGGGNTDTQYF

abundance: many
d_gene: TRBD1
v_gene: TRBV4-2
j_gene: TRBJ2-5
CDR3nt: TGTGCCAGCAGCCACCTTGGACAGGAAGAGACCCAGTACTTC
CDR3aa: CASSHLGQEETQYF

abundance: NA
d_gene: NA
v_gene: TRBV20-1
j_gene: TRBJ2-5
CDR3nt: TGCAGTGCTTACCCAAACTACGGCCAAGAGACCCAGTACTTC
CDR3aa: CSAYPNYGQETQYF